A single sample gave rise to the 21 T cell receptor beta chains below, sequenced in a study of radiation and T cells in renal cell carcinoma (dated by TCRdb to the early 2020s). Library preparation used the immunoSEQ multiplex PCR assay. The table comes from immuneACCESS by way of TCRdb, which keeps in-frame sequences with V and J called. Part of the clones is missing from these tables; in studies checked, under half for an unresolved V gene and the rest for unknown reasons. For this sample the table gives 150,000 or so clones, of which about 87% were detected only once. The ten largest clones add up to 3.5% to 5% of the sample. The sample's time point label is to be understood as: baseline pretreatment blood. Per the publication, the treatment or condition label means: 15 Gy SBRT to primary tumor, nephrectomy 4 weeks later. Sequenced material: blood, taken from a patient whose treatment included radiotherapy and nephrectomy. These receptors all stem from a woman in her 70s with renal cell carcinoma.

The chain links TRBV19 to TRBJ2-7; 7 bases line up with TRBD1. CDR1 is LNHDA and CDR2 is SQIVND in the germline V gene (reference sequence). J gave up 1 base and V 5 bases, and 5 bases lay outside the gene matches. CDR3 length: 14 amino acids. Here the CDR3 reads CASSRRGQSYEQYF. The CDR3 DNA reads TGTGCCAGTAGTCGTAGGGGACAGTCCTACGAGCAGTACTTC.

V gene TRBV15 combines with J gene TRBJ2-6, with 7 bases matching TRBD2. Germline CDR1 and CDR2: LNHNV and YYDKDF (reference sequence). The trim removed 5 bases at V and 0 bases at J, leaving 10 bases unmatched. This CDR3 spans 18 amino acids. The CDR3 is CATSVRAGGSSGANVLTF. In DNA form, the CDR3 reads TGTGCCACCAGCGTCAGGGCCGGGGGGTCCTCTGGGGCCAACGTCCTGACTTTC.

The chain links TRBV19 to TRBJ1-5; tentative D call: TRBD1 (6 bases). V was pared by 4 bases and J by 9 bases, with 19 bases between. The CDR3 is made up of 15 amino acids. Germline-derived CDR1 and CDR2 are LNHDA and SQIVND (reference sequence). CDR3: CASSTLDSSFGPQHF. CDR3 DNA sequence: TGTGCCAGTAGTACACTGGACAGCTCTTTCGGGCCCCAGCATTTT.

The chain is built from TRBV11-1 and TRBJ2-5; either TRBD1 or TRBD2 may supply D (5 bases each). The length of the CDR3 is 15 residues. Between the trimmed V and J ends, which lost 2 bases and 3 bases, there was a span of 13 bases. Germline CDR1 is SGHAT and CDR2 is FQDESV (reference sequence). This chain's CDR3 is CASSLSAGREETQYF. CDR3 nucleotide sequence: TGTGCCAGCAGCTTATCGGCAGGGAGAGAAGAGACCCAGTACTTC. Complete variable domain (other parts from reference TRBV11-1 and TRBJ2-5): EAEVAQSPRYKITEKSQAVAFWCDPISGHATLYWYRQILGQGPELLVQFQDESVVDDSQLPKDRFSAERLKGVDSTLKIQPAELGDSAMYLCASSLSAGREETQYFGPGTRLLVL.

The chain combines TRBV15 with TRBJ2-1; D is ambiguous. Germline V gene sequence: CDR1 LNHNV, CDR2 YYDKDF (reference sequence). The CDR3 contains 12 residues. V was clipped by 5 bases and J by 6 bases, with 8 bases between them. In DNA, the CDR3 is TGTGCCACCAGCGGGCTCCCCAATGAGCAGTTCTTC. Translating it yields CATSGLPNEQFF.

This clone is a singleton in its sample. The V call is TRBV19, the J call TRBJ1-5; 7 bases are shared with TRBD1. The CDR3 runs 15 residues. Looked up from germline, CDR1 is LNHDA and CDR2 is SQIVND (reference sequence). V was clipped by 6 bases and J by 0 bases; unmatched bases: 5. CDR3: CASRTGSYSNQPQHF. The CDR3 DNA is TGTGCCAGTAGGACAGGGTCGTATAGCAATCAGCCCCAGCATTTT.

This clone was counted a few times. This chain joins TRBV27 and TRBJ1-5, with D unresolved. This CDR3 contains 13 residues. Trimming shortened V by 5 bases and J by 4 bases, and 9 bases separated the two germline ends. Germline V CDR1 and CDR2: MNHEY, SMNVEV (reference sequence). CDR3 DNA sequence: TGTGCCAGCAGTCTTCAGAGTAATCAGCCCCAGCATTTT. Translating it yields CASSLQSNQPQHF.

This sequence joins TRBV15 and TRBJ2-5, with D unclear. V was cut by 0 bases and J by 5 bases, with 10 bases left in between. This CDR3 is built from 14 residues. Germline V gene data show CDR1 as LNHNV and CDR2 as YYDKDF (reference sequence). CDR3 nucleotides: TGTGCCACCAGCAGAGATATGAACGACGAGACCCAGTACTTC. It translates to CATSRDMNDETQYF.

The V call is TRBV30, the J call TRBJ1-1; no clear D. Trimming left V 0 bases short and J 1 base short, with 9 bases between. This CDR3 comprises 14 residues. Germline CDR1 GTSNPN, CDR2 SVGIG (reference sequence). The CDR3 DNA is TGTGCCTGGAGTGTACACACAAAGAACACTGAAGCTTTCTTT. This translates into CAWSVHTKNTEAFF.

This rearrangement joins TRBV5-1 to TRBJ2-1, with 11 bases aligning to TRBD2. The germline gives CDR1 SGHRS, CDR2 YFSETQ. V gave up 4 bases and J gave up 3 bases; unmatched junction bases: 6. The CDR3 contains 16 residues. The CDR3: CASSLYSGGDYNEQFF. DNA for the CDR3: TGCGCCAGCAGCCTTTATAGCGGGGGGGACTACAATGAGCAGTTCTTC.

V and J are TRBV7-2 and TRBJ2-2; D uncertain. Deletions cut 1 base from V and 5 bases from J, with 5 bases between. CDR3 length: 13 amino acids. Germline assignment: CDR1 SGHTA and CDR2 FQGNSA. CDR3 nucleotide sequence: TGTGCCAGCAGCTTAGTGCGGACCGGGGAGCTGTTTTTT. Its protein product is CASSLVRTGELFF. The complete variable domain, with remaining parts taken from reference TRBV7-2 and TRBJ2-2, reads GAGVSQSPSNKVTEKGKDVELRCDPISGHTALYWYRQSLGQGLEFLIYFQGNSAPDKSGLPSDRFSAERTGGSVSTLTIQRTQQEDSAVYLCASSLVRTGELFFGEGSRLTVL.

Here the CDR3 DNA reads TGTGCCAGCAGTGCGACAGGGCCTCCCTATGGCTACACCTTC. Translating it yields CASSATGPPYGYTF. The chain is built from TRBV6-1 and TRBJ1-2, with 7 bases fitting TRBD1. Losses at the gene ends were 4 bases for V and 4 bases for J; bases not matched to a gene: 6. This CDR3 region has 14 residues. Germline V gene lookup returns CDR1 MNHNS and CDR2 SASEGT.

The chain couples TRBV5-1 to TRBJ2-5, with 11 positions matching TRBD2. The end of the DNA fits TRBJ2-7 better, so the J call may be wrong. This CDR3 has 14 residues. The V gene's germline CDR1 is SGHRS and CDR2 YFSETQ. The CDR3 protein is CASSPALAGDEQYF. CDR3 DNA: TGCGCCAGCAGCCCCGCACTAGCGGGGGACGAGCAGTACTTC.

The rearrangement uses TRBV11-2 and TRBJ2-1; 10 bases are shared with TRBD1. The CDR3 length is 14 residues. Trimming took 4 bases from V and 8 from J; bases not matched to a gene: 5. Germline loops: CDR1 SGHAT, CDR2 FQNNGV. The CDR3 bases are TGTGCCAGCAGCTCGCGGACAGGGGGGGATGAGCAGTTCTTC. Its translation is CASSSRTGGDEQFF.

The chain is built from TRBV5-1 and TRBJ1-1, with D tentatively TRBD1 (5 bases). Deletions cut 0 bases from V and 3 bases from J, with 9 bases between. This CDR3 contains 14 residues. Germline V CDR1 and CDR2: SGHRS, YFSETQ. CDR3 coding DNA: TGCGCCAGCAGCTTGGGCCAGGGATACACTGAAGCTTTCTTT. Amino acid sequence: CASSLGQGYTEAFF.

The chain joins TRBV6-1 to TRBJ2-1; D not resolved. The V gene's germline CDR1 is MNHNS and CDR2 SASEGT. The CDR3 consists of 12 residues. V was pared by 2 bases and J by 15 bases, with 14 bases between. The CDR3 loop is CASSESAGMRFF. CDR3 sequence (DNA): TGTGCCAGCAGTGAATCGGCCGGTATGCGGTTCTTC.

V is TRBV10-3 and J is TRBJ2-7; D remains unclear. This CDR3 has 12 residues. Germline lookup yields CDR1 ENHRY and CDR2 SYGVKD. Trimming shortened V by 3 bases and J by 2 bases, and 5 bases separated the two germline ends. The CDR3 spells CAISDTTYEQYF. CDR3 nucleotides: TGTGCCATCAGTGATACCACCTACGAGCAGTACTTC.

The genes are TRBV10-3 and TRBJ2-7, with TRBD2 matching 9 bases. Germline V gives CDR1 ENHRY, CDR2 SYGVKD. The CDR3 is 12 amino acids. DNA for the CDR3: TGTACCACGCGGGGGGGCTCCTACGAGCAGTACTTC. Its protein is CTTRGGSYEQYF.

The chain combines TRBV5-1 with TRBJ2-1; D gene uncertain. V was cut by 6 bases and J by 5 bases, with 12 bases left in between. The CDR3 covers 13 residues. The germline CDR1 and CDR2 sequences are SGHRS and YFSETQ. In nucleotides, the CDR3 is TGCGCCAGCAAAAGTTTAACGGACAATGAGCAGTTCTTC. This codes for CASKSLTDNEQFF.

The chain carries TRBV9 and TRBJ2-1; D ambiguous. The CDR3 consists of 16 residues. The V gene lost 0 bases and the J gene lost 6 bases, with 16 bases spanning the gap. Germline CDR1 reads SGDLS; CDR2 reads YYNGEE. The DNA for the CDR3 is TGTGCCAGCAGCGTAGCTATGGGGTATGCTGGCAATGAGCAGTTCTTC. Its translation: CASSVAMGYAGNEQFF.

The rearrangement uses TRBV6-5 and TRBJ1-1, with D perhaps matching TRBD1 (6 bases). V gave up 7 bases and J gave up 1 base, with 16 bases separating them. This CDR3 spans 15 amino acids. Germline loops: CDR1 MNHEY, CDR2 SVGAGI. The DNA of the CDR3 is TGTGCCAGCACTCGCCGGAACAGGGCGAACACTGAAGCTTTCTTT. Its protein is CASTRRNRANTEAFF.